This T cell receptor (beta chain) is from a study of T cells in Graves' hyperthyroidism and ophthalmopathy. Fresh peripheral blood, around 10 ml of it, supplied the PBMCs. The investigators amplified TCR beta CDR3 regions from RNA transcripts. When the TCR CDR3 underwent first-round RT-PCR, the HTBI primer set was used. TCRdb fed the multiplex PCR reads into MiXCR, producing one record per CDR3 protein. The table lists approximately 400,000 distinct CDR3 sequences, 15% of them singletons, with about 31% in the top ten. V shed 6 bases, J shed 6 bases, and the junction held 5 bases outside the gene matches. Per germline, CDR1 SGHVS and CDR2 FQNEAQ. The CDR3 has 16 residues. Whole-study findings and limits: Ophthalmopathy got predicted by the model a median 6.5 months before its onset. Appearing also in blood were most of the thyroid clonotypes expanded above 0.001.

This clonotype was counted many times. Its antigen is unknown. This rearrangement joins TRBV7-8 to TRBJ2-4; TRBD2 agrees at 16 bases. The source of this sequence is a woman younger than 45 with Graves' hyperthyroidism. The sample taken for sequencing was blood. CDR3 residues: CASRPGLAGGGNIQYF. The DNA for the CDR3 is TGTGCCAGCAGGCCGGGACTAGCGGGAGGGGGAAACATTCAGTACTTC.